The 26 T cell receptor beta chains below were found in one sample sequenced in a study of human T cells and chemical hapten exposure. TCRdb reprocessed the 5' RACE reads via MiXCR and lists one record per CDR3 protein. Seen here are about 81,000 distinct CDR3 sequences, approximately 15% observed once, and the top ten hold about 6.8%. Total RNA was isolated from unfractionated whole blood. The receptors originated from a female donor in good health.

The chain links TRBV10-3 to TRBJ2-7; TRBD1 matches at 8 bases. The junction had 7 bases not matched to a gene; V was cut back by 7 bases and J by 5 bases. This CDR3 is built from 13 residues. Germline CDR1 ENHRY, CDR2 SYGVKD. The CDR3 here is CAIKTGDSDEQYF. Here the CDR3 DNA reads TGTGCCATCAAGACAGGGGATAGCGACGAGCAGTACTTC.

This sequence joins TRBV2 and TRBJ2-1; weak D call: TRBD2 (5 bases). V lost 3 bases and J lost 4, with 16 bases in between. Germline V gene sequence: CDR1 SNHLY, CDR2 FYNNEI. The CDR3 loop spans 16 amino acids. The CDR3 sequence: CASSDPLRERYNEQFF. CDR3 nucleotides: TGTGCCAGCAGTGATCCCTTGAGGGAAAGGTACAATGAGCAGTTCTTC. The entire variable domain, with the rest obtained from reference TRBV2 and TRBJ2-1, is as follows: EPEVTQTPSHQVTQMGQEVILRCVPISNHLYFYWYRQILGQKVEFLVSFYNNEISEKSEIFDDQFSVERPDGSNFTLKIRSTKLEDSAMYFCASSDPLRERYNEQFFGPGTRLTVL.

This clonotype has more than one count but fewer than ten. The CDR3 region has the DNA TGTGCCAGCAGCCAAGATCGTAGAAGCTACACCTTC. It codes for CASSQDRRSYTF. The chain recombines TRBV3-1 with TRBJ1-2; D is undetermined. This CDR3 has 12 amino acids. The V gene lost 0 bases and the J gene lost 9 bases, with 8 bases spanning the gap. The V gene's germline CDR1 is LGHDT and CDR2 YNNKEL (reference sequence).

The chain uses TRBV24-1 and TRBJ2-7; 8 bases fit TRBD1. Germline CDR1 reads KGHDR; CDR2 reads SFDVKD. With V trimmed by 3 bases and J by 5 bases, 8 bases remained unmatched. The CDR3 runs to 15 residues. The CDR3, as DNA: TGTGCCACCAGTGATCCGACCCGGACAGGGCACGAGCAGTACTTC. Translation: CATSDPTRTGHEQYF.

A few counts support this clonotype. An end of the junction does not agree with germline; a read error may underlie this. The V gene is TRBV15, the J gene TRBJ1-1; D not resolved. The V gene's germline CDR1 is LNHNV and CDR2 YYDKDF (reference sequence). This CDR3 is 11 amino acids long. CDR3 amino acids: CATSRNNEAFF. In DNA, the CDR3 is TGTGCCACCAGCAGAAACAATGAAGCTTTCTTT.

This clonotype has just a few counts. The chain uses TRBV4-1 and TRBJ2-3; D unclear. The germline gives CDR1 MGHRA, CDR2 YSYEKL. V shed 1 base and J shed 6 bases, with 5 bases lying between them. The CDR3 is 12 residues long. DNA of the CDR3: TGCGCCAGCAGCCAAGTAGAGGATACGCAGTATTTT. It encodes CASSQVEDTQYF.

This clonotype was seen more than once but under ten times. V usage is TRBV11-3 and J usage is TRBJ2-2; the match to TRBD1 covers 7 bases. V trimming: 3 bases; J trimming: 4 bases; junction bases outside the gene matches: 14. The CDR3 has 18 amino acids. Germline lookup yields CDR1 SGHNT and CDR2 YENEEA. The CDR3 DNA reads TGTGCCAGCAGCTTGGGAAATGCACCGGGACAGAGCACCGGGGAGCTGTTTTTT. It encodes CASSLGNAPGQSTGELFF. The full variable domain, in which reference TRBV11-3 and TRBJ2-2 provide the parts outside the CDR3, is EAGVVQSPRYKIIEKKQPVAFWCNPISGHNTLYWYLQNLGQGPELLIRYENEEAVDDSQLPKDRFSAERLKGVDSTLKIQPAELGDSAVYLCASSLGNAPGQSTGELFFGEGSRLTVL.

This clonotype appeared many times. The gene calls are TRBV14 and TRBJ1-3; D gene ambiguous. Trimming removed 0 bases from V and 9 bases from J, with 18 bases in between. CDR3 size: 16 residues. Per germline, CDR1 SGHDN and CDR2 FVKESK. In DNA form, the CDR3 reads TGTGCCAGCAGCCAAGAACCCGGACGGGCCATTGGCACCATATATTTT. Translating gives CASSQEPGRAIGTIYF.

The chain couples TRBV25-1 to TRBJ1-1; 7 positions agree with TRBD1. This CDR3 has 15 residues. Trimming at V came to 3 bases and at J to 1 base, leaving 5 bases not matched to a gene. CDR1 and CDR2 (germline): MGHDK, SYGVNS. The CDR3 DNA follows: TGTGCCAGCAGTGACATAGGACAGGCGAACACTGAAGCTTTCTTT. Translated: CASSDIGQANTEAFF. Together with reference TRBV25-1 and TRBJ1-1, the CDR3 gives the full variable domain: EADIYQTPRYLVIGTGKKITLECSQTMGHDKMYWYQQDPGMELHLIHYSYGVNSTEKGDLSSESTVSRIRTEHFPLTLESARPSHTSQYLCASSDIGQANTEAFFGQGTRLTVV.

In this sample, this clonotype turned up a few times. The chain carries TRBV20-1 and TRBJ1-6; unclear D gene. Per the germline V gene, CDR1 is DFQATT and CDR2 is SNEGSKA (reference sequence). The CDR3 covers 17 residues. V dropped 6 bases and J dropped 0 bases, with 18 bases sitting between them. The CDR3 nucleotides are TGCAGTGCCCCTGGCGTCCCGAAAAGCTCCTATAATTCACCCCTCCACTTT. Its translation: CSAPGVPKSSYNSPLHF.

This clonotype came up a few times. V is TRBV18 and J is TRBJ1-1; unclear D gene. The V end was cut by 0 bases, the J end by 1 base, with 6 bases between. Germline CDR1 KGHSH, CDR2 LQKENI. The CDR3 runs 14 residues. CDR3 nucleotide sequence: TGTGCCAGCTCACCACCGATCAGGAACACTGAAGCTTTCTTT. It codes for CASSPPIRNTEAFF.

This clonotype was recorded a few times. As DNA, the CDR3 is TGTGCCAGCAGTTTACAGGTCCCCAACACTGAAGCTTTCTTT. Translating it yields CASSLQVPNTEAFF. The chain couples TRBV12-3 or TRBV12-4 to TRBJ1-1; D gene unclear. The length of the CDR3 is 14 residues. V lost 2 bases and J lost 2, with 9 bases in between.

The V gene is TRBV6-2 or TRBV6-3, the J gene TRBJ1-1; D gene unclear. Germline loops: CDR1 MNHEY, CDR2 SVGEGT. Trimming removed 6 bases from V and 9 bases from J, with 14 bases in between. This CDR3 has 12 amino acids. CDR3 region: CASSPTVGKAFF. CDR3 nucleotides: TGTGCCAGCAGCCCAACGGTAGGGAAAGCTTTCTTT.

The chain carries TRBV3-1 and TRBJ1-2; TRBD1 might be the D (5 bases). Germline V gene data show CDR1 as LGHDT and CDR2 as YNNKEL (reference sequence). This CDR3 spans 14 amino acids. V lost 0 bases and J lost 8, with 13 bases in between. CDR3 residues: CASSQEPGTGGYTF. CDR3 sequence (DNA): TGTGCCAGCAGCCAAGAACCCGGGACGGGGGGCTACACCTTC.

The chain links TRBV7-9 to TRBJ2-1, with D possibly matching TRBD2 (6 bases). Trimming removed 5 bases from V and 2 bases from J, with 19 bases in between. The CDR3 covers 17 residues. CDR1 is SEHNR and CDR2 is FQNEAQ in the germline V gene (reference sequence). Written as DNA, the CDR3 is TGTGCCAGCAGCCATCGACCGGGACTTACGGCCTACAATGAGCAGTTCTTC. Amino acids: CASSHRPGLTAYNEQFF. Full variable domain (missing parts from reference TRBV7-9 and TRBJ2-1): DTGVSQNPRHKITKRGQNVTFRCDPISEHNRLYWYRQTLGQGPEFLTYFQNEAQLEKSRLLSDRFSAERPKGSFSTLEIQRTEQGDSAMYLCASSHRPGLTAYNEQFFGPGTRLTVL.

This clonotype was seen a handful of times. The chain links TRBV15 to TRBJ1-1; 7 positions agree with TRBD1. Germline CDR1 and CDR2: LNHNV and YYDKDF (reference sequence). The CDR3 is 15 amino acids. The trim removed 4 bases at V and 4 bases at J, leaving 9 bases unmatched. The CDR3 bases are TGTGCCACCAGCAAACCTCTCAGGGGGATCACTGAAGCTTTCTTT. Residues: CATSKPLRGITEAFF.

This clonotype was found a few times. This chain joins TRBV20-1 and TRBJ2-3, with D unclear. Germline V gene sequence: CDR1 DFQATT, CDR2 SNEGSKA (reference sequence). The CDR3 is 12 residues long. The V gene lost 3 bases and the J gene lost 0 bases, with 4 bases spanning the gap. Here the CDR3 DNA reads TGCAGTGCTAGTCTCAGCACAGATACGCAGTATTTT. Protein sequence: CSASLSTDTQYF.

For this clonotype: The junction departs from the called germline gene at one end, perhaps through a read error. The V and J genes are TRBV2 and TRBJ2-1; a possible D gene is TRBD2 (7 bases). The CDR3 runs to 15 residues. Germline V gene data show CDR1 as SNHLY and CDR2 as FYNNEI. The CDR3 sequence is CASSQRGGIYNGQFF. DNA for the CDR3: TGTGCCAGCAGTCAGAGGGGGGGGATCTACAATGGGCAGTTCTTC.

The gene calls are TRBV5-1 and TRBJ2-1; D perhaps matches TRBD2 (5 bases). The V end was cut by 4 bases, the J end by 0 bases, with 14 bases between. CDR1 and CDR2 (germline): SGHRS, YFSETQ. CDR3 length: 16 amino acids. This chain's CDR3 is CASSKEQRSSYNEQFF. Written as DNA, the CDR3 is TGCGCCAGCAGCAAAGAACAGCGGAGCTCCTACAATGAGCAGTTCTTC.

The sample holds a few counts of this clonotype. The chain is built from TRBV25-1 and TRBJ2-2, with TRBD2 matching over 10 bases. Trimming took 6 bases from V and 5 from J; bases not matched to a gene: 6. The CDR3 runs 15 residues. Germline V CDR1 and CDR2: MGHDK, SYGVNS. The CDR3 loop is CASSSAGGPTGELFF. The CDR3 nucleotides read TGTGCCAGCAGCTCAGCGGGAGGGCCGACCGGGGAGCTGTTTTTT.

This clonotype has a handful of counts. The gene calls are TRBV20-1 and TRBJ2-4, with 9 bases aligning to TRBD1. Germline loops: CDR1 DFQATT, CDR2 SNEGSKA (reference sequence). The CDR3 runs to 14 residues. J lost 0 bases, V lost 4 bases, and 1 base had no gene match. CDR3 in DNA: TGCAGTGCTAAACAGGGGGCAGCCAAAAACATTCAGTACTTC. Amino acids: CSAKQGAAKNIQYF.

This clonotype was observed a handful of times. This CDR3 is CAWSESNYGYTF. The DNA of the CDR3 is TGTGCCTGGAGTGAGAGTAACTATGGCTACACCTTC. The chain recombines TRBV30 with TRBJ1-2; no clear D gene. From germline, CDR1 is GTSNPN and CDR2 SVGIG (reference sequence). V was shortened by 1 base and J by 1 base, with 4 bases between the two germline ends. The CDR3 extends over 12 amino acids.

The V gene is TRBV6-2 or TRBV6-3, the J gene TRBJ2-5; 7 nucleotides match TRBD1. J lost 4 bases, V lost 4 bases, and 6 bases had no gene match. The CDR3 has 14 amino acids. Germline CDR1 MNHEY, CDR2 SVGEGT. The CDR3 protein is CASSLTGKGETQYF. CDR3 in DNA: TGTGCCAGCAGTTTGACAGGGAAAGGAGAGACCCAGTACTTC.

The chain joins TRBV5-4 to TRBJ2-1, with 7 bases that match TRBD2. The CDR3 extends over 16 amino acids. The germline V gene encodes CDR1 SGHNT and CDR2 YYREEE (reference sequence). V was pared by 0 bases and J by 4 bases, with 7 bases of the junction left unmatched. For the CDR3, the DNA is TGTGCCAGCAGCTTGGGTTCCGCTAGCGGATACAATGAGCAGTTCTTC. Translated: CASSLGSASGYNEQFF.

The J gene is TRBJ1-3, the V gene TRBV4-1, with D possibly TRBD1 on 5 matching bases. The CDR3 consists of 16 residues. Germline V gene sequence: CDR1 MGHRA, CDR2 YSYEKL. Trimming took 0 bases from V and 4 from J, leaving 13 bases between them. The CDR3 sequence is CASSQDYDSQGNTIYF. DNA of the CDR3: TGCGCCAGCAGCCAAGATTATGACAGCCAAGGAAACACCATATATTTT.

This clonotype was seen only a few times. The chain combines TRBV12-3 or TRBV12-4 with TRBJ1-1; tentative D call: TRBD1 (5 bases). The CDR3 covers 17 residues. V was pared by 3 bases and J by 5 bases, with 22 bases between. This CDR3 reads CASSLGPKSGGGTEAFF. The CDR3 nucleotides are TGTGCCAGCAGTTTGGGACCCAAGAGCGGGGGGGGAACTGAAGCTTTCTTT.